This section outlines one T cell receptor beta chain sequence together with its context. The data were taken from a study of blood T cells in healthy people across ages. Alongside a J-beta primer mix, a sample-barcoded 5' primer served in a second PCR lasting about 6 to 11 cycles. Via MiXCR, TCRdb re-called the 5' RACE reads, giving one row per CDR3 protein. The table lists 1.5 million to 2 million distinct CDR3 sequences, approximately 40% of them singletons, with 23% in the top ten. V lost 3 bases, J lost 0 bases, and 16 bases lay in between. This CDR3 contains 17 residues. CDR1 MNHEY and CDR2 SMNVEV come from the germline V gene (reference sequence).

Input material: blood. The receptor's source is a human donor in good health. This chain joins TRBV27 and TRBJ2-3; the D is unclear. The CDR3 DNA follows: TGTGCCAGCAGTTTGGCTAGGAGAGTACCTAGCACAGATACGCAGTATTTT. The encoded protein is CASSLARRVPSTDTQYF.